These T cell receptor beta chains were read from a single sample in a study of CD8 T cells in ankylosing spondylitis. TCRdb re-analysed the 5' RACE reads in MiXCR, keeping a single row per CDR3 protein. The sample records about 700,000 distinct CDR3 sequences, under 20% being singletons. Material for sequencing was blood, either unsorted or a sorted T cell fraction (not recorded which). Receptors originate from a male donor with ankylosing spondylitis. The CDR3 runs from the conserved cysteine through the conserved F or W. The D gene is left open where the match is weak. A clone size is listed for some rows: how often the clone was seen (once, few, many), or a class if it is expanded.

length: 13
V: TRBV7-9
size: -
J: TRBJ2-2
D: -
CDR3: CASSLDESGELFF
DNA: TGTGCCAGCAGCTTGGACGAATCCGGGGAGCTGTTTTTT

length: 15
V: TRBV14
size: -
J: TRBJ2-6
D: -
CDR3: CASSTTRYGANVLTF
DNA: TGTGCCAGCAGTACTACTAGATATGGGGCCAACGTCCTGACTTTC

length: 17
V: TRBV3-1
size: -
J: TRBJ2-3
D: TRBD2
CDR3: CASSQDPGTSLGDTQYF
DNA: TGTGCCAGCAGCCAAGATCCAGGGACTAGCTTAGGGGATACGCAGTATTTT

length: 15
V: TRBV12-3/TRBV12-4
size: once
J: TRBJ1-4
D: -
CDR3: CASSFRESFGEKLFF
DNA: TGTGCCAGCAGTTTCCGGGAATCTTTTGGTGAAAAACTGTTTTTT

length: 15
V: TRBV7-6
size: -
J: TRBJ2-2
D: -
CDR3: CASSLEQSIPGELFF
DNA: TGTGCCAGCAGCTTAGAACAGTCCATCCCCGGGGAGCTGTTTTTT

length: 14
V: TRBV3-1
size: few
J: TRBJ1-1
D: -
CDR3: CASSQDNRVGEAFF
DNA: TGTGCCAGCAGCCAAGATAACAGGGTAGGTGAAGCTTTCTTT

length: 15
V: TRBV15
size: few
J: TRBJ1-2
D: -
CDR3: CATSRDLGGNYGYTF
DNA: TGTGCCACCAGCAGAGACCTAGGGGGGAACTATGGCTACACCTTC

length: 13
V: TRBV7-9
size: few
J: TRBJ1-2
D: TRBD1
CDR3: CASNPGQVYGYTF
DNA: TGTGCCAGCAACCCGGGACAGGTCTATGGCTACACCTTC

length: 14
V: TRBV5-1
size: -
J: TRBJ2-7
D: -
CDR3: CASSGAGRPYEQYF
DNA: TGCGCCAGCAGCGGGGCAGGGCGGCCCTACGAGCAGTACTTC

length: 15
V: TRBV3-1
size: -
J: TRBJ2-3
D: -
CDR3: CASSWRGDITDTQYF
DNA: TGTGCCAGCAGCTGGAGGGGGGACATCACAGATACGCAGTATTTT

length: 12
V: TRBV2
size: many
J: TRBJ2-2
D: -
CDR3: CASRRLTGELFF
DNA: TGTGCCAGCAGGAGACTAACCGGGGAGCTGTTTTTT

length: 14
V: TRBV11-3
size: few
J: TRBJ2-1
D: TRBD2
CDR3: CASSFRGLPGEQFF
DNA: TGTGCCAGCAGCTTCCGGGGACTACCCGGTGAGCAGTTCTTC

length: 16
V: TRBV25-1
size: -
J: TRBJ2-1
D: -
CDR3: CASSGFETNSYNEQFF
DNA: TGTGCCAGCAGCGGTTTCGAGACGAATTCCTACAATGAGCAGTTCTTC

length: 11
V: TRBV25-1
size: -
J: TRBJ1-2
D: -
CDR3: CASSAGEGYTF
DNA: TGTGCCAGCAGCGCGGGGGAAGGCTACACCTTC

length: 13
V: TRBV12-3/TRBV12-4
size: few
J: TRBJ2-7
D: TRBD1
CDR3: CASRRTGAVEQYF
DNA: TGTGCCAGCAGAAGGACAGGGGCAGTTGAGCAGTACTTC

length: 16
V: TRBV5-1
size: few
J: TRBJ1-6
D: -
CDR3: CASSLVTGVMGSPLHF
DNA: TGCGCCAGCAGCTTGGTTACCGGGGTCATGGGTTCACCCCTCCACTTT

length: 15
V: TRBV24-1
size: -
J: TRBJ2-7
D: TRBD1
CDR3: CATSDSGTGSYEQYF
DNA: TGTGCCACCAGTGATTCCGGGACAGGGTCCTACGAGCAGTACTTC

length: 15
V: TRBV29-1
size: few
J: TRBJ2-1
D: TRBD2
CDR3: CSVQEDGTSDNEQFF
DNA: TGCAGCGTCCAAGAGGATGGGACTAGCGACAATGAGCAGTTCTTC

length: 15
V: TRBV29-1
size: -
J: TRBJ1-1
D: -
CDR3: CSVRQPQVGNTEAFF
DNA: TGCAGCGTTCGCCAGCCGCAGGTGGGGAACACTGAAGCTTTCTTT

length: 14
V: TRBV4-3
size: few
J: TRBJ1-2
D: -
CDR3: CASSQDYRDYGYTF
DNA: TGCGCCAGCAGCCAAGATTATAGGGACTATGGCTACACCTTC

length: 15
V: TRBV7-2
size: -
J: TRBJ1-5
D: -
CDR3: CASSLAHVSNQPQHF
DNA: TGTGCCAGCAGCTTAGCGCACGTTAGCAATCAGCCCCAGCATTTT

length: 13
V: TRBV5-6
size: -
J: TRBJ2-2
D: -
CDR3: CASSFGGHGELFF
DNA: TGTGCCAGCAGCTTCGGGGGGCACGGGGAGCTGTTTTTT